The rows below give T cell receptor beta chains drawn from one sample of a study of OX40 agonist ivuxolimab in advanced cancers. Sequencing was performed with immunoSEQ multiplex PCR; in TCRdb, only in-frame clones are kept and a portion is missing. The table shows 95,000 to 100,000 clones, with approximately 84% occurring only once. This material consisted of CD4+ or CD8+ T cells sorted from blood, taken in a trial of the OX40 agonist ivuxolimab. The receptor source for this set is an adult with an advanced solid tumor such as melanoma, head and neck, liver or kidney cancer. The CDR3 runs from the conserved cysteine through the conserved F or W. D genes are given only for firm matches. The size field is filled for only some rows; it gives once, few, many or a size class.

V gene,D gene,clone size,J gene,CDR3 DNA,CDR3 protein
TRBV28,-,-,TRBJ1-1,TGTGCCAGCCTACGACGGGGCGCGGGGAACACTGAAGCTTTCTTT,CASLRRGAGNTEAFF
TRBV30,-,-,TRBJ1-3,TGTGCCGGTCGGTCTTCCCAAAACACCATATATTTT,CAGRSSQNTIYF
TRBV5-1,TRBD1,few,TRBJ2-3,TGCGCCAGCAGCCCTTCCGGACAGGTCAGACCTAGCACAGATACGCAGTATTTT,CASSPSGQVRPSTDTQYF
TRBV6-5,TRBD2,-,TRBJ2-1,TGTGCCAGCTGGGGAGCTAGCGGGGGTTACAATGAGCAGTTCTTC,CASWGASGGYNEQFF
TRBV5-8,-,-,TRBJ2-5,TGTGCCAGCAGCCCCGGGGGCTGGGAGACCCAGTACTTC,CASSPGGWETQYF
TRBV6-6,TRBD1,-,TRBJ1-4,TGTGCCAGCAGCCAACAGGGGAGTGAAACTAATGAAAAACTGTTTTTT,CASSQQGSETNEKLFF
TRBV14,-,-,TRBJ2-7,TGTGCCAGCAGCGGCGGTAGTGAGCAGTACTTC,CASSGGSEQYF
TRBV7-8,TRBD1,-,TRBJ1-2,TGTGCCAGCAGCCGGGGACAGGGGGATTCGATAAGCTATGGCTACACCTTC,CASSRGQGDSISYGYTF
TRBV5-8,-,-,TRBJ2-7,TGTGCCAGCAGCCCGACTGCTTACGAGCAGTACTTC,CASSPTAYEQYF
TRBV7-8,TRBD2,-,TRBJ2-3,TGTGCCAGCAGCTTAGTGGTACTAGCGGGAGTAGATACGCAGTATTTT,CASSLVVLAGVDTQYF
TRBV18,TRBD2,-,TRBJ2-2,TGTGCCAGCTCACGGGACTATTCGAACACCGGGGAGCTGTTTTTT,CASSRDYSNTGELFF
TRBV7-2,-,-,TRBJ1-1,TGTGCCAGCAGCTTACCAGCGTTGAACACTGAAGCTTTCTTT,CASSLPALNTEAFF
TRBV30,-,-,TRBJ2-7,TGTGCCTGGACCGACGGATACTACGAGCAGTACTTC,CAWTDGYYEQYF
TRBV4-1,TRBD1,-,TRBJ1-5,TGCGCCAGCAGCGAAGACAGGGACGGTCAGCCCCAGCATTTT,CASSEDRDGQPQHF
TRBV7-2,TRBD1,-,TRBJ1-2,TGTGCCAGCAGCTATGTTGGACAGGCCTATGGCTACACCTTC,CASSYVGQAYGYTF
TRBV18,TRBD1,few,TRBJ1-2,TGTGCCAGCTCACCCGGGACAGGGGGCGTCTATGGCTACACCTTC,CASSPGTGGVYGYTF
TRBV5-1,-,-,TRBJ1-4,TGCGCCAGCAGCTTGGAGGAGGGAAGGAGTGAAAAACTGTTTTTT,CASSLEEGRSEKLFF
TRBV7-7,TRBD2,-,TRBJ2-1,TGTGCCAGCAGCCAACTAGCGGGAGCCTACAATGAGCAGTTCTTC,CASSQLAGAYNEQFF
TRBV19,TRBD2,-,TRBJ2-1,TGTGCCAGTAGGGCGGGAGGGGGCGCCTACAATGAGCAGTTCTTC,CASRAGGGAYNEQFF
TRBV10-1,-,-,TRBJ2-2,TGCGCCAGCAGTGCAACCTTCAACACCGGGGAGCTGTTTTTT,CASSATFNTGELFF
TRBV7-9,-,medium-sized,TRBJ1-1,TGTGCCAGCAGCCTCCTTGACACTGAAGCTTTCTTT,CASSLLDTEAFF
TRBV30,TRBD2,-,TRBJ2-1,TGTGCCTGGAGCGGCAAGGAACTAGCGGGGGAGGGGGTTTGGGACCTCAACAATGAGCAGTTCTTC,CAWSGKELAGEGVWDLNNEQFF
TRBV5-1,-,-,TRBJ2-7,TGCGCCAGCAGCTCTATACCGGGACAAGCCTACGAGCAGTACTTC,CASSSIPGQAYEQYF
TRBV5-8,-,-,TRBJ1-2,TGTGCCAGCAGCTTGGAGGGATTACGTGGCTACACCTTC,CASSLEGLRGYTF
TRBV18,TRBD1,-,TRBJ1-1,TGTGCCAGCTCACCACTTAACAGGGGCACTGAAGCTTTCTTT,CASSPLNRGTEAFF
TRBV4-1,TRBD2,-,TRBJ2-7,TGCGCCAGCAGCCTCCAGGCTAGCGGGGTAAGCTCCTACGAGCAGTACTTC,CASSLQASGVSSYEQYF
TRBV19,-,-,TRBJ2-1,TGTGCCAGTAGTATTCGTTCCTACAATGAGCAGTTCTTC,CASSIRSYNEQFF
TRBV5-1,TRBD2,-,TRBJ2-7,TGCGCCAGCGGTTCGTCAGCGGGAGCCGCCTCCGAGCAGTACTTC,CASGSSAGAASEQYF
TRBV9,TRBD1,once,TRBJ1-2,TGTGCCAGCAGCGTAGATACTAGGACAGGCTCTAACTATGGCTACACCTTC,CASSVDTRTGSNYGYTF
TRBV19,TRBD1,-,TRBJ1-2,TGTGCCAGTTTAACAGGGGCGGCGGGCTACACCTTC,CASLTGAAGYTF
TRBV6-5,TRBD2,-,TRBJ2-2,TGTGCCAGCAGTGGGACTAGCGGCCACACCGGGGAGCTGTTTTTT,CASSGTSGHTGELFF
TRBV25-1,TRBD1,once,TRBJ2-3,TGTGCCAGCAGTGGCCGGGACAGGGGATTCACAGATACGCAGTATTTT,CASSGRDRGFTDTQYF
TRBV4-2,-,-,TRBJ1-4,TGTGCCAGCAGCCAAGTTGAAGCAACTAATGAAAAACTGTTTTTT,CASSQVEATNEKLFF
TRBV19,-,-,TRBJ1-2,TGTGCCAGTAGTATAGATCTGCGGGGTAACTATGGCTACACCTTC,CASSIDLRGNYGYTF